These T cell receptor beta chains were read from a single sample in a study of cytomegalovirus exposure and HLA in healthy donors. TCRdb's copy holds only in-frame clones and misses some; the assay was immunoSEQ multiplex PCR. There are about 82,000 clones in the sample; over 55% occur only once, and 20% to 25% lies in the top ten. Sequences were obtained from PBMCs. The source of these receptors is a woman aged 50 to 60 in good health and CMV-seropositive. CDR3s include the opening cysteine and the closing phenylalanine or tryptophan. A D gene is named only where the DNA matches it firmly. Only some rows state a clone size, as once, few, many or a class for expanded clones.

D gene,clone size,V gene,J gene,CDR3 protein,CDR3 DNA
.,.,TRBV4-2,TRBJ2-7,CASSQVARASSYEQYF,TGTGCCAGCAGCCAAGTTGCGCGGGCGAGCTCCTACGAGCAGTACTTC
TRBD1,.,TRBV28,TRBJ2-7,CASSSSGQGFDEQYF,TGTGCCAGCAGTTCCTCGGGACAGGGGTTCGACGAGCAGTACTTC
TRBD2,.,TRBV29-1,TRBJ2-3,CSVERSTSGGDTQYF,TGCAGCGTTGAAAGGAGTACTAGCGGGGGGGATACGCAGTATTTT
.,.,TRBV7-9,TRBJ2-6,CASSPGVFGANVLTF,TGTGCCAGCAGCCCAGGGGTCTTTGGGGCCAACGTCCTGACTTTC
.,.,TRBV29-1,TRBJ1-1,CSVVGLWDKSNTEAFF,TGCAGCGTTGTTGGTCTATGGGACAAATCGAACACTGAAGCTTTCTTT
.,.,TRBV18,TRBJ2-3,CASSPLPDSGDTQYF,TGTGCCAGCTCACCCCTACCCGACTCCGGGGATACGCAGTATTTT
TRBD2,few,TRBV5-1,TRBJ2-1,CASSLGLAANGQFF,TGCGCCAGCAGCTTGGGGCTAGCGGCCAATGGGCAGTTCTTC
TRBD1,.,TRBV5-4,TRBJ1-5,CASSVDRGGPQHF,TGTGCCAGCAGCGTCGACAGGGGAGGACCCCAGCATTTT
TRBD1,few,TRBV4-2,TRBJ2-7,CASSPTGEGSYEQYF,TGTGCCAGCAGCCCGACAGGGGAAGGCTCCTACGAGCAGTACTTC
.,once,TRBV30,TRBJ2-2,CAWGGRLPTGELFF,TGTGCCTGGGGGGGGAGACTCCCAACCGGGGAGCTGTTTTTT
.,.,TRBV7-8,TRBJ1-6,CASSWGRGNSPLHF,TGTGCCAGCAGCTGGGGCAGGGGCAATTCACCCCTCCACTTT
TRBD2,.,TRBV2,TRBJ2-1,CASSGAAGAYNEQFF,TGTGCCAGCAGTGGAGCAGCGGGGGCCTACAATGAGCAGTTCTTC
TRBD1,.,TRBV6-6,TRBJ1-1,CASTLTGGGGEAFF,TGTGCCAGCACCCTAACAGGGGGCGGTGGGGAAGCTTTCTTT
.,.,TRBV7-8,TRBJ1-4,CASSIQGMDEKLFF,TGTGCCAGCAGTATACAGGGAATGGATGAAAAACTGTTTTTT
TRBD1,.,TRBV28,TRBJ1-3,CASTNIQGARVAGNTIYF,TGTGCCAGTACAAACATACAGGGGGCCAGGGTCGCGGGAAACACCATATATTTT
.,once,TRBV5-1,TRBJ1-5,CASSLAGDANQPQHF,TGCGCCAGCAGCTTGGCCGGGGATGCCAATCAGCCCCAGCATTTT
.,.,TRBV5-1,TRBJ2-7,CASSRKEIFSSYEQYF,TGCGCCAGCAGCCGAAAAGAGATATTTAGCTCCTACGAGCAGTACTTC
.,.,TRBV28,TRBJ1-6,CASSSGTEALNSPLHF,TGTGCCAGCAGTTCCGGGACTGAAGCCCTTAATTCACCCCTCCACTTT
TRBD1,.,TRBV28,TRBJ1-6,CASSAGQGAGSPLHF,TGTGCCAGCAGTGCCGGACAGGGGGCTGGGTCACCCCTCCACTTT
TRBD2,once,TRBV5-4,TRBJ2-4,CASSERGGLSNIQYF,TGTGCCAGCAGCGAGCGGGGGGGCTTGTCGAACATTCAGTACTTC
TRBD1,.,TRBV7-9,TRBJ2-5,CASSYPDSTGGETQYF,TGTGCCAGCAGTTATCCCGATTCGACAGGGGGGGAGACCCAGTACTTC
TRBD2,.,TRBV7-2,TRBJ2-1,CASSLGLPYNEQFF,TGTGCCAGCAGCTTGGGACTACCGTACAATGAGCAGTTCTTC
TRBD1,.,TRBV6-1,TRBJ1-5,CASSGGTGDYSNQPQHF,TGTGCCAGCAGTGGGGGGACAGGAGATTACAGCAATCAGCCCCAGCATTTT
TRBD2,.,TRBV4-1,TRBJ2-1,CASSQGTSGNNEQFF,TGCGCCAGCAGCCAAGGGACTAGCGGGAACAATGAGCAGTTCTTC
.,few,TRBV19,TRBJ1-6,CASSKDSRSSYNSPLHF,TGTGCCAGTAGTAAGGACAGCCGGAGCTCCTATAATTCACCCCTCCACTTT
TRBD2,.,TRBV9,TRBJ2-3,CASSVGSGGISTDTQYF,TGTGCCAGCAGCGTTGGTAGCGGGGGGATAAGCACAGATACGCAGTATTTT
TRBD2,.,TRBV29-1,TRBJ2-3,CSVWTSSTDTQYF,TGCAGCGTTTGGACTAGCTCCACAGATACGCAGTATTTT
.,few,TRBV30,TRBJ1-6,CAWRTTGGNSPLHF,TGTGCCTGGAGGACTACCGGGGGGAATTCACCCCTCCACTTT
.,few,TRBV29-1,TRBJ1-3,CSARVPTGNTIYF,TGCAGCGCCCGGGTCCCTACTGGAAACACCATATATTTT
.,.,TRBV6-6,TRBJ1-6,CASSPQGAGSPLHF,TGTGCCAGCAGTCCCCAGGGTGCAGGTTCACCCCTCCACTTT
TRBD1,.,TRBV28,TRBJ1-2,CASSLSGTGYGYTF,TGTGCCAGCAGTTTATCCGGGACAGGGTATGGCTACACCTTC
TRBD1,.,TRBV4-2,TRBJ1-1,CASSQLGTVNTEAFF,TGTGCCAGCAGCCAACTCGGGACAGTGAACACTGAAGCTTTCTTT
.,.,TRBV13,TRBJ2-3,CASSPRGGDTQYF,TGTGCCAGCAGCCCCCGGGGTGGAGATACGCAGTATTTT
TRBD2,.,TRBV6-5,TRBJ2-3,CASSYMLAGGPDTQYF,TGTGCCAGCAGTTATATGCTAGCGGGGGGGCCCGATACGCAGTATTTT
.,.,TRBV7-6,TRBJ1-2,CASSPEAGLGGYTF,TGTGCCAGCAGCCCCGAGGCGGGGTTAGGGGGCTACACCTTC
.,.,TRBV27,TRBJ2-3,CASSLSKAGTDTQYF,TGTGCCAGCAGTTTATCGAAAGCGGGCACAGATACGCAGTATTTT
TRBD1,.,TRBV5-6,TRBJ1-4,CASRTTGMGNEKLFF,TGTGCCAGCAGGACGACAGGGATGGGAAATGAAAAACTGTTTTTT
TRBD1,.,TRBV29-1,TRBJ2-2,CSFGTGVNTGELFF,TGCAGCTTCGGGACAGGGGTGAACACCGGGGAGCTGTTTTTT
.,many,TRBV4-2,TRBJ1-1,CASSQGVEGAASTEAFF,TGTGCCAGCAGCCAAGGGGTCGAAGGGGCAGCGAGCACTGAAGCTTTCTTT
.,.,TRBV4-1,TRBJ1-1,CASSQAAEEVVGGDTEAFF,TGCGCCAGCAGCCAAGCTGCCGAGGAGGTAGTGGGGGGGGACACTGAAGCTTTCTTT
.,.,TRBV7-2,TRBJ1-1,CASSLGWGGLNTEAFF,TGTGCCAGCAGCTTAGGGTGGGGGGGATTGAACACTGAAGCTTTCTTT
.,.,TRBV28,TRBJ2-1,CASSPPGRNEQFF,TGTGCCAGCAGCCCCCCAGGAAGGAATGAGCAGTTCTTC
TRBD2,.,TRBV5-1,TRBJ2-3,CASSLGLAGAVDTQYF,TGCGCCAGCAGCTTGGGACTAGCGGGGGCTGTAGATACGCAGTATTTT